Sequencing of this T cell receptor (beta chain) was carried out in a study of blood T cells in healthy people across ages. About the study: Capturing about one barcoded beta molecule per two T cells was achieved by template switching. General study results and limits: Strong correlation existed between TCR beta diversity and naive T cell percentage. Since the PBMCs were unsorted, naive and antigen-experienced cells could not be conclusively compared.

Germline values: CDR1 LGHNT, CDR2 FRNRAP. Trimming at V came to 1 base and at J to 3 bases, leaving 9 bases not matched to a gene. The CDR3 is made up of 16 amino acids. Using a J-beta primer mix together with a sample-barcoded 5' primer, a second PCR was run for roughly 6 to 11 cycles. TCRdb recomputed calls from the 5' RACE reads with MiXCR, one row per CDR3 protein. Among 1.2 million to 1.5 million distinct CDR3 sequences, around two fifths were seen once, and the ten largest hold under 8%. Remarks on this clonotype: The antigen is undetermined.

The receptor's source is a woman between 18 and 29 years old in good health. The specimen was blood. The rearrangement links TRBV12-5 to TRBJ2-7; TRBD2 aligns across 7 bases. In nucleotides, the CDR3 is TGTGCTAGTGGTTTGGCACCAGCGGGACGGTTCTACGAGCAGTACTTC. It yields the protein CASGLAPAGRFYEQYF.